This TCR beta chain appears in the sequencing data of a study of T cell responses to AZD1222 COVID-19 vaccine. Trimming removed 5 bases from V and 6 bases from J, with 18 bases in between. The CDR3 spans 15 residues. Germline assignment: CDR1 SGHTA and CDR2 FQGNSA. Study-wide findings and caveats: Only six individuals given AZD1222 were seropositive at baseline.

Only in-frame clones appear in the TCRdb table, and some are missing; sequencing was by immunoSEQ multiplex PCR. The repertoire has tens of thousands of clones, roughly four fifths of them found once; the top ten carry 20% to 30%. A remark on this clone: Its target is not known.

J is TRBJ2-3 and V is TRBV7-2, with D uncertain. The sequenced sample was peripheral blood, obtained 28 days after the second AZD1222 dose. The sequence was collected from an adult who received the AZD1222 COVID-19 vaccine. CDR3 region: CASSLGSLTTDTQYF. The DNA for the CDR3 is TGTGCCAGCAGCCTCGGGTCTTTAACCACGGATACGCAGTATTTT.